The 15 T cell receptor beta chains given below trace back to one sample, sequenced in a study of blood T cell repertoires in COVID-19. Measured with immunoSEQ multiplex PCR; TCRdb has only the in-frame clones, and not every one. This sample has over 100,000 clones, with approximately 80% found just once. The sequenced sample consisted of peripheral blood. Source of these receptors: a woman of 80 years or more with active or convalescent COVID-19.

The gene calls are TRBV12-3 or TRBV12-4 and TRBJ1-2; 9 bases are a match to TRBD1. The length of the CDR3 is 12 residues. With V trimmed by 3 bases and J by 7 bases, 0 bases remained unmatched. The CDR3 nucleotides are TGTGCCAGCAGTTTGGGACAGGGTGGCTACACCTTC. Translated: CASSLGQGGYTF.

This rearrangement joins TRBV28 to TRBJ1-1; D not resolved. The V end was cut by 5 bases, the J end by 0 bases, with 10 bases between. Per germline, CDR1 MDHEN and CDR2 SYDVKM. This CDR3 has 14 residues. The CDR3 reads CASSPKTLNTEAFF. The CDR3 nucleotides read TGTGCCAGCAGTCCCAAGACATTGAACACTGAAGCTTTCTTT.

This clone occurred once. The chain employs TRBV4-2 and TRBJ2-3; 10 bases match TRBD2. The length of the CDR3 is 16 residues. Germline trimming cut 3 bases from V and 0 bases from J; bases unmatched to any gene: 3. Germline loops: CDR1 LGHNA, CDR2 YNFKEQ. This CDR3 reads CASSQGLASSTDTQYF. The CDR3, as DNA: TGTGCCAGCAGCCAGGGACTAGCGTCTAGCACAGATACGCAGTATTTT.

This sequence joins TRBV5-4 and TRBJ1-2, with 10 nucleotides matching TRBD1. CDR3 size: 14 residues. Germline-derived CDR1 and CDR2 are SGHNT and YYREEE (reference sequence). V shed 6 bases, J shed 7 bases, and the junction held 9 bases outside the gene matches. DNA for the CDR3: TGTGCCAGCACCAGAAAGGGACAGGGGAGTGGCTACACCTTC. It codes for CASTRKGQGSGYTF. Using reference TRBV5-4 and TRBJ1-2 for the parts outside the CDR3, the full variable domain is ETGVTQSPTHLIKTRGQQVTLRCSSQSGHNTVSWYQQALGQGPQFIFQYYREEENGRGNFPPRFSGLQFPNYSSELNVNALELDDSALYLCASTRKGQGSGYTFGSGTRLTVV.

The gene calls are TRBV3-1 (or the pseudogene TRBV3-2) and TRBJ1-4, with 8 positions matching TRBD1. Per the germline V gene, CDR1 is LGHDT and CDR2 is YNNKEL (reference sequence). The junction had 5 bases not matched to a gene; V was cut back by 4 bases and J by 4 bases. The CDR3 covers 15 residues. The CDR3 bases are TGTGCCAGCAGCCCACCGGGACAGGTTAATGAAAAACTGTTTTTT. As protein: CASSPPGQVNEKLFF.

J is TRBJ2-2 and V is TRBV10-3, with 9 bases matching TRBD1. With V trimmed by 0 bases and J by 3 bases, 5 bases remained unmatched. CDR3 length: 17 amino acids. The germline V gene has CDR1 ENHRY and CDR2 SYGVKD. The CDR3 DNA is TGTGCCATCAGTGAGTCACCGACAGGGGGACACACCGGGGAGCTGTTTTTT. This sequence encodes CAISESPTGGHTGELFF.

This clone came up many times. The CDR3 DNA follows: TGCGCCAGCAGCGGCCACGGACAGAACACTGAAGCTTTCTTT. It codes for CASSGHGQNTEAFF. The rearrangement joins TRBV5-1 to TRBJ1-1; D possibly corresponds to TRBD1 (5 bases). The CDR3 is 14 residues long. The V end lost 4 bases, the J end lost 1 base, and 11 bases lay between the germline ends. The V gene's germline CDR1 is SGHRS and CDR2 YFSETQ. The whole variable domain, filled in from reference TRBV5-1 and TRBJ1-1, reads KAGVTQTPRYLIKTRGQQVTLSCSPISGHRSVSWYQQTPGQGLQFLFEYFSETQRNKGNFPGRFSGRQFSNSRSEMNVSTLELGDSALYLCASSGHGQNTEAFFGQGTRLTVV.

V and J are TRBV7-9 and TRBJ2-3; tentative D call: TRBD2 (5 bases). Germline loops: CDR1 SEHNR, CDR2 FQNEAQ (reference sequence). This CDR3 contains 15 residues. Trimming took 4 bases from V and 2 from J, leaving 13 bases between them. The CDR3 bases are TGTGCCAGCAGCTCCCCAAGCGGATTCACAGATACGCAGTATTTT. As protein: CASSSPSGFTDTQYF. The entire variable domain, with the rest obtained from reference TRBV7-9 and TRBJ2-3, is as follows: DTGVSQNPRHKITKRGQNVTFRCDPISEHNRLYWYRQTLGQGPEFLTYFQNEAQLEKSRLLSDRFSAERPKGSFSTLEIQRTEQGDSAMYLCASSSPSGFTDTQYFGPGTRLTVL.

This clone has just one count. The chain carries TRBV3-1 (or the pseudogene TRBV3-2) and TRBJ2-3; D is possibly TRBD2 (5 bases). The CDR3 is made up of 14 amino acids. V dropped 5 bases and J dropped 11 bases, with 20 bases sitting between them. CDR1 and CDR2 (germline): LGHDT, YNNKEL (reference sequence). The CDR3 DNA sequence: TGTGCCAGCAGCGTGGGGAGTGGGTACTATGGGCAGTATTTT. Its protein product is CASSVGSGYYGQYF.

The V call is TRBV11-2, the J call TRBJ1-6; D may be TRBD1 (6 bases). Per the germline V gene, CDR1 is SGHAT and CDR2 is FQNNGV. This CDR3 contains 17 residues. V shed 3 bases and J shed 10 bases, with 22 bases lying between them. CDR3 DNA: TGTGCCAGCAGCTTGGCCCCTTTACAGGGTAGGGAGTCACCCCTCCACTTT. It codes for CASSLAPLQGRESPLHF.

The CDR3 DNA follows: TGCGCCAGCAGCCCACTAGCAAGAACGGGAGTCAACGAGCAGTACTTC. It is translated as CASSPLARTGVNEQYF. V is TRBV4-1 and J is TRBJ2-7, with a tentative D call TRBD2 (6 bases). V was clipped by 4 bases and J by 5 bases, with 21 bases between them. CDR1 is MGHRA, CDR2 YSYEKL, per germline. The CDR3 contains 16 residues.

This sequence joins TRBV15 and TRBJ2-7; D is unresolved. The last part of the DNA fits TRBJ2-1 better; the J call may be wrong. Per germline, CDR1 LNHNV and CDR2 YYDKDF (reference sequence). CDR3 length: 14 amino acids. CDR3 in DNA: TGTGCCACCAGCAGAGATCCTGTTCCAATGGAGCAGTTCTTC. It yields the protein CATSRDPVPMEQFF.

This sequence joins TRBV19 and TRBJ1-5; the D gene is possibly TRBD1 (5 bases). Germline loops: CDR1 LNHDA, CDR2 SQIVND (reference sequence). V dropped 0 bases and J dropped 0 bases, with 15 bases sitting between them. The CDR3 has 18 residues. CDR3 protein: CASSIDLPDIVSNQPQHF. The CDR3 DNA sequence: TGTGCCAGTAGTATAGATCTACCGGACATAGTTAGCAATCAGCCCCAGCATTTT.

The rearrangement joins TRBV28 to TRBJ1-4; 11 nucleotides align to TRBD1. In germline, CDR1 is MDHEN, CDR2 SYDVKM. The trim removed 4 bases at V and 3 bases at J, leaving 4 bases unmatched. The CDR3 has 16 amino acids. CDR3 protein: CASSSDRGHSNEKLFF. DNA of the CDR3: TGTGCCAGCAGTTCGGACAGGGGGCATTCTAATGAAAAACTGTTTTTT.

As for this clone: The germline gene is not matched at one end of the junction; a read error may be the cause. The chain employs TRBV10-3 and TRBJ2-1, with D possibly matching TRBD2 (5 bases). The CDR3 spans 15 residues. Germline-derived CDR1 and CDR2 are ENHRY and SYGVKD. CDR3 loop: CAITETGLTGNEQFF. CDR3 nucleotide sequence: TGTGCCATCACTGAGACGGGATTAACGGGGAATGAGCAGTTCTTC.